This TCR beta chain is drawn from a study of glioma-infiltrating T cells. About the study: WHO grade II oligodendrogliomas or astrocytomas, plus non-recurrent WHO grade IV glioblastomas, were sampled. Glioma patients had dexamethasone for six or fewer days before surgery.

About this clonotype: Its matching antigen is unknown. This may be a read error: a much more frequent sequence differs by one nucleotide. A read error is likely, as this CDR3 ends without the conserved phenylalanine or tryptophan.

Germline loops: CDR1 MDHEN, CDR2 SYDVKM. Deletions cut 6 bases from V and 5 bases from J, with 11 bases between. The CDR3 totals 13 residues. Findings of the study overall: Patients with low tissue-blood divergence carried a signature set of shared blood CDR3 motifs.

Using RNA template, CDR3s of TCR alpha and beta were amplified with iRepertoire arm-PCR. MiXCR, run by TCRdb on the multiplex PCR reads, gives a single entry per CDR3 protein. This sample has fewer than 500,000 distinct CDR3 sequences, with roughly two fifths found just once. Sequencing was performed on glioma tissue, nonneoplastic brain tissue, or PBMCs (not recorded which). The TCR originated in a human donor with low-grade glioma or glioblastoma, undergoing nonglioma brain surgery, or in good health (not recorded which). The chain uses TRBV28 and TRBJ2-1; D is uncertain. CDR3 sequence: CASRPRHHNEQFL. CDR3 sequence (DNA): TGTGCCAGCAGACCTAGACACCACAATGAGCAGTTCCTC.